This T cell receptor (beta chain) emerged from a study of molecular identifiers for immune sequencing clone quantification (dated by TCRdb to between 2017 and 2018). A note on the overall study: For a replicate experiment, the RNA from either approximately 20,000 or 100,000 naive CD8 T cells was divided into five aliquots, and four of those aliquots went on to sequencing. This methods study benchmarked molecular-identifier clustering-based TCR repertoire sequencing (MIDCIRS) and TCR RNA copy counting, using CD8 T cells to do so. The investigation overall reported the following: Highly expanded clone sizes could be underestimated if identical TCR molecules share a barcode. The naive libraries included spiked-in Jurkat TCR RNA (about ten copies' worth), and this Jurkat TCR RNA is not part of the donor repertoire. When barcode sub-clustering was omitted, TCR diversity was inflated by chimeric consensus sequences, with chimeras reaching as high as 47%. Approximately 2.7 recovered TCR RNA copies per cell were obtained by modeling, versus about ten by digital PCR, implying a capture efficiency of 25% to 30%. Spiked-in Jurkat TCR RNA equivalent to a single cell was reported to be detectable even among one million naive CD8 T cells. Clones above 20 RNA copies held over 98% of molecules in CMV-specific effector cells but under 1% in naive cells.

The library was prepared using PCR. Sequenced using a NextSeq 500. Preparation of bulk TCR libraries followed a previously described approach, with the TCR primers listed in Table S5. Total RNA was purified with the Qiagen AllPrep DNA/RNA kit. Reads from multiple sequencing runs of the same library were pooled before analysis. Per the original workflow: Reads were retained only if an exact TCR constant sequence was present, and the retained reads were trimmed to 150 nt and grouped according to their 12-nt molecular barcodes. Reads in each barcode group were sub-clustered using a 15% Levenshtein threshold, and a quality-weighted consensus sequence was built for each RNA molecule. Non-functional sequences were discarded, and so were lower-count sequences lying one edit away from another sequence. Based on a fit of two negative binomial distributions, barcode sub-clusters having less than 20% of the maximum read count were discarded. The public reads were reanalyzed by TCRdb: fastp trimming at Q25, MiXCR alignment, in-frame beta chains only. Here each entry gathers all rows of one CDR3 protein and keeps the most common genes and DNA. The V and J calls and clone size come from TCRdb's table, not from the authors' own analysis. This sample comprises approximately 590,000 distinct CDR3 sequences, approximately 24% of them detected only once. The ten largest clones capture about 0.8% of the sample.

In the germline V gene, CDR1 corresponds to MGHRA and CDR2 to YSYEKL. Trimming takes 0 bases from V and 4 bases from J, and the germline ends sit 3 bases apart. CDR3 length: 12 amino acids, cysteine to phenylalanine. Only the CDR3 DNA stays, 36 bases, in frame from base 1. This clonotype was detected ten times or more. It has no known antigen specificity. No base-level quality is on record; no much larger clone is a single base apart. Libraries of naive CD8 T cells were generated from roughly 21,000 to 960,000 sorted cells, with 10%, 30% or 50% of the purified RNA used. On a BD FACSAria II, naive CD8 T cells were FACS-sorted as CD8+CD4-CCR7+CD45RA+ and collected into RLT Plus buffer. Approximately nine TCR copies' worth of Jurkat RNA were spiked into roughly 20,000-1,000,000 naive CD8 T cell samples to test detection sensitivity. CD8 T cells were enriched with RosetteSep CD8+ T Cell Enrichment Cocktail and Ficoll-Paque, followed by ACK red cell lysis.

What was sequenced was naive CD8+ T cells from blood, with Jurkat cell RNA spiked in. The cell subset or site label here, explained by the study, means: FACS-sorted CD8+CD4-CCR7+CD45RA+ naive T cells. The receptor's source is a human donor in good health. Some libraries in this study had Jurkat cell RNA spiked in. The sequence joins TRBV4-1 to TRBJ1-2; the D gene cannot be resolved reliably. Here is the DNA: TGCGCCAGCAGCCAAGACTCCTATGGCTACACCTTC. This translates into CASSQDSYGYTF.